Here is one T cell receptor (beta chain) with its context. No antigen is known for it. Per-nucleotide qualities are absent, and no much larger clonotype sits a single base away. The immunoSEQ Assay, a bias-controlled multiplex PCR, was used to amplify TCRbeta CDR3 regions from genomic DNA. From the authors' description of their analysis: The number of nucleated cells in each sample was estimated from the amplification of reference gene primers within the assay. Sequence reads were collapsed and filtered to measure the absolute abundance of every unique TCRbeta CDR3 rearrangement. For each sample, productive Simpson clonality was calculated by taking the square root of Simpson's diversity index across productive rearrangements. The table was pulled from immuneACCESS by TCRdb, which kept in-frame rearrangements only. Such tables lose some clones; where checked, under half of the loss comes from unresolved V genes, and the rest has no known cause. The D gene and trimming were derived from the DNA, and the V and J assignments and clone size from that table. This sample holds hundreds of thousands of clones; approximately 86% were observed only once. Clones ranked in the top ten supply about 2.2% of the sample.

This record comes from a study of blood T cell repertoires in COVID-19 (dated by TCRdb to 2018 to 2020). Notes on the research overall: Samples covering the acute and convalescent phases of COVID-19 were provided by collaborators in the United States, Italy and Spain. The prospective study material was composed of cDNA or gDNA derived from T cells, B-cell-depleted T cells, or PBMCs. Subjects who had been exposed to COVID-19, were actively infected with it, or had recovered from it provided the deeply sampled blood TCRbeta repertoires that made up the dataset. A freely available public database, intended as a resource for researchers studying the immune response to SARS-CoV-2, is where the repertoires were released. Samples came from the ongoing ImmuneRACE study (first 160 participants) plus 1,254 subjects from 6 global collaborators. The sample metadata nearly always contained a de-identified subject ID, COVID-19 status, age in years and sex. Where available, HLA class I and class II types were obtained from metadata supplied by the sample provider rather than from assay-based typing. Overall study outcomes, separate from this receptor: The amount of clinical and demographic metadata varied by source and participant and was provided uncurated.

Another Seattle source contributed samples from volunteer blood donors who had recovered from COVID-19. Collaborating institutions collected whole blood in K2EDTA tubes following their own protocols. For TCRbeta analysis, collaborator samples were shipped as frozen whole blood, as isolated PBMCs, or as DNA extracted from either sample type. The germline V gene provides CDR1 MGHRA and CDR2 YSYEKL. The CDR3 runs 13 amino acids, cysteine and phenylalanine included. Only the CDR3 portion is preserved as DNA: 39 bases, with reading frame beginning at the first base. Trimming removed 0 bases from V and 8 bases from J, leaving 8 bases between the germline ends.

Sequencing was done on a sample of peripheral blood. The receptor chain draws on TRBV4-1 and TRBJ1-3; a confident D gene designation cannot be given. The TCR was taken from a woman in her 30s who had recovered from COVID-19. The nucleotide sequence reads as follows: TGCGCCAGCAGCCAAGACTCCCGAGACACCATATATTTT. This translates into CASSQDSRDTIYF.